The subject of this entry is one T cell receptor (beta chain). No antigen is known for it. TCRdb keeps only in-frame clones here, not all; method: immunoSEQ multiplex PCR. Here the sample spans approximately 80,000 clones, over 75% being singletons. These data belong to a study of a mutant IDH1 vaccine in newly diagnosed glioma. Study-wide background: Patients previously underwent radiotherapy, temozolomide, or both, and most underwent both.

General study points: Changes in the top peripheral T cell clonotypes seemingly had no bearing on pseudoprogression.

Sample time point: week 5, during vaccination. It was 300 ug of mutant IDH1 20-mer peptide that made up each vaccine dose, given with topical imiquimod. This receptor was taken from a woman in her forties or fifties with glioma. The sequences come from PBMCs, collected from a glioma patient whose treatment included an IDH1 peptide vaccine.

CDR3 sequence reads: CASSLGDGGPDTQYF. The CDR3 DNA reads as TGTGCCAGCAGCTTGGGGGATGGGGGCCCAGATACGCAGTATTTT. The chain recombines TRBV5-4 with TRBJ2-3, with D perhaps matching TRBD1 (6 bases). The CDR3 covers 15 residues. Trimming shortened V by 0 bases and J by 4 bases, and 12 bases separated the two germline ends. Germline lookup yields CDR1 SGHNT and CDR2 YYREEE (reference sequence).